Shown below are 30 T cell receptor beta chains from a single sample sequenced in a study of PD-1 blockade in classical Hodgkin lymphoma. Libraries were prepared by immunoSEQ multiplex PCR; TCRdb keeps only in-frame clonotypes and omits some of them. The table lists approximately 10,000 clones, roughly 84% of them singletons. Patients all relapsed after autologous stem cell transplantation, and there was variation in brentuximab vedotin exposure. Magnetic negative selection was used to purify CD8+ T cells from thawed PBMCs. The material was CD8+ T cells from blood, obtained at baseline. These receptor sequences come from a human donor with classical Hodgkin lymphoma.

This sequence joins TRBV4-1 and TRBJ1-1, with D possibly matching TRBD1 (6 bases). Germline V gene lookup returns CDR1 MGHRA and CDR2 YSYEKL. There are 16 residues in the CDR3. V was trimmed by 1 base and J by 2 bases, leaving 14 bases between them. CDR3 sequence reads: CASSQATGSFNTEAFF. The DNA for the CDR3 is TGCGCCAGCAGCCAAGCTACAGGGAGTTTTAACACTGAAGCTTTCTTT.

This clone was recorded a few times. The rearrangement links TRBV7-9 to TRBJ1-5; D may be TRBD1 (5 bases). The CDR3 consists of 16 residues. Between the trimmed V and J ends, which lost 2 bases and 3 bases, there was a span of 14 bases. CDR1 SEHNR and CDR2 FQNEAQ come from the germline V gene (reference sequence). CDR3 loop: CASSLYSGTANQPQHF. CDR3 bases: TGTGCCAGCAGCTTATATTCGGGGACGGCCAATCAGCCCCAGCATTTT. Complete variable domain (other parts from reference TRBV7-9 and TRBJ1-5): DTGVSQNPRHKITKRGQNVTFRCDPISEHNRLYWYRQTLGQGPEFLTYFQNEAQLEKSRLLSDRFSAERPKGSFSTLEIQRTEQGDSAMYLCASSLYSGTANQPQHFGDGTRLSIL.

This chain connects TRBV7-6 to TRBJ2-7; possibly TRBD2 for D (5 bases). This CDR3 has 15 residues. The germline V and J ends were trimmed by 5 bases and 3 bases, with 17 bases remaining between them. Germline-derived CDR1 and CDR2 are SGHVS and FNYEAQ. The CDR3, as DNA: TGTGCCAGCAGCCCGCAGGAAGGGAGCGTCTACGAGCAGTACTTC. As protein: CASSPQEGSVYEQYF.

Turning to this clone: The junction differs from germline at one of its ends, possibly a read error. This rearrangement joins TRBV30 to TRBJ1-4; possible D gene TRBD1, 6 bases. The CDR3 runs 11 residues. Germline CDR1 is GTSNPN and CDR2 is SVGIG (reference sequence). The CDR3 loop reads CAWSGDNFWVF. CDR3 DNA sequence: TGTGCCTGGAGTGGGGACAATTTCTGGGTTTTT.

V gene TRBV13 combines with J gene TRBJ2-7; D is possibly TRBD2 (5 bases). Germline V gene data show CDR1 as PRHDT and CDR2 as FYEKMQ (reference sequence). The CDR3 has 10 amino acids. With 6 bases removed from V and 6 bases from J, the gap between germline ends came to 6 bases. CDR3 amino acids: CASSGLEQYF. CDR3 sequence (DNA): TGTGCCAGCAGTGGACTCGAGCAGTACTTC.

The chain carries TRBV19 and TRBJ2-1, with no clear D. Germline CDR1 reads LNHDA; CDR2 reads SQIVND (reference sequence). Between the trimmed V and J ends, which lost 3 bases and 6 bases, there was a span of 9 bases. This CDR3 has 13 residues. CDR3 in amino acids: CASSIGLGNEQFF. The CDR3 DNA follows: TGTGCCAGTAGTATCGGGTTAGGCAATGAGCAGTTCTTC.

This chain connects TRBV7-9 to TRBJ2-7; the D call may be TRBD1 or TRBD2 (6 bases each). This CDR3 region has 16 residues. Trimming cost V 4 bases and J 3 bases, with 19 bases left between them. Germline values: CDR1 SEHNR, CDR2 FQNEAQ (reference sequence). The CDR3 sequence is CASSWGARRPIYEQYF. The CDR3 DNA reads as TGTGCCAGCAGCTGGGGGGCCCGACGCCCTATCTACGAGCAGTACTTC. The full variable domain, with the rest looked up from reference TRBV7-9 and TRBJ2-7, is DTGVSQNPRHKITKRGQNVTFRCDPISEHNRLYWYRQTLGQGPEFLTYFQNEAQLEKSRLLSDRFSAERPKGSFSTLEIQRTEQGDSAMYLCASSWGARRPIYEQYFGPGTRLTVT.

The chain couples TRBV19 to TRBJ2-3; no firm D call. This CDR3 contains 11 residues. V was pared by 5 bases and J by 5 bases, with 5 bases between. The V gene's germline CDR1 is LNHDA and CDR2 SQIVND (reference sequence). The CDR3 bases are TGTGCCAGTAGTGAGAGAGATACGCAGTATTTT. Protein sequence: CASSERDTQYF.

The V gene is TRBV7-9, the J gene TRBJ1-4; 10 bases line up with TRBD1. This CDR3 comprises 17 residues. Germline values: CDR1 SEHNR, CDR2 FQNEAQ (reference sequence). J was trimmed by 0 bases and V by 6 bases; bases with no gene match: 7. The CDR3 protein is CASRGTGAVATNEKLFF. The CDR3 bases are TGTGCCAGCAGAGGGACAGGGGCCGTGGCAACTAATGAAAAACTGTTTTTT.

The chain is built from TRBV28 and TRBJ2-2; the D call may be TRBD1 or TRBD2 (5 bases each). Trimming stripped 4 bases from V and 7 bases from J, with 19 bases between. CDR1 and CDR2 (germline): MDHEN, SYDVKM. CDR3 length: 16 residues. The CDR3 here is CASSSWDGAKGGELFF. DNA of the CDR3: TGTGCCAGCAGTTCTTGGGACGGGGCTAAGGGCGGGGAGCTGTTTTTT. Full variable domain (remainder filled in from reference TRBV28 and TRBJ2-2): DVKVTQSSRYLVKRTGEKVFLECVQDMDHENMFWYRQDPGLGLRLIYFSYDVKMKEKGDIPEGYSVSREKKERFSLILESASTNQTSMYLCASSSWDGAKGGELFFGEGSRLTVL.

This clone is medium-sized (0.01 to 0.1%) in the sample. The DNA for the CDR3 is TGTGCCAGCAGTGACCCCGGACAGAAGATACCCTCTGGAAACACCATATATTTT. It codes for CASSDPGQKIPSGNTIYF. This sequence joins TRBV25-1 and TRBJ1-3; a weak D match, TRBD1 (6 bases). V lost 3 bases and J lost 0, with 18 bases in between. This CDR3 has 18 residues. Germline V gives CDR1 MGHDK, CDR2 SYGVNS.

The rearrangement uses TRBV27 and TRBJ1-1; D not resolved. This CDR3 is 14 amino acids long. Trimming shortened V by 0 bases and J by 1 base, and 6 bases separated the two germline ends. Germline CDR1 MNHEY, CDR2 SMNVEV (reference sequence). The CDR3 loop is CASSLSVANTEAFF. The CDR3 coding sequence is TGTGCCAGCAGTTTATCGGTCGCGAACACTGAAGCTTTCTTT.

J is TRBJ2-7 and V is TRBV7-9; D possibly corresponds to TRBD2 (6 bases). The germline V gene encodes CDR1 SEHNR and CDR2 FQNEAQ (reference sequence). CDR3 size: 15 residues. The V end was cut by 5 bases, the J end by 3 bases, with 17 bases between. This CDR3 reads CASSQPTRRGYEQYF. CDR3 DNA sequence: TGTGCCAGCAGCCAACCAACCCGGCGGGGCTACGAGCAGTACTTC.

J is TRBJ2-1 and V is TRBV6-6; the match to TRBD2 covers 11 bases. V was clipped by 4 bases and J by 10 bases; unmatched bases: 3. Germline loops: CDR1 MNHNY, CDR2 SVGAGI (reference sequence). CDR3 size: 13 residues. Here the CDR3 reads CASSLGLADEQFF. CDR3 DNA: TGTGCCAGCAGTTTGGGACTAGCGGACGAGCAGTTCTTC.

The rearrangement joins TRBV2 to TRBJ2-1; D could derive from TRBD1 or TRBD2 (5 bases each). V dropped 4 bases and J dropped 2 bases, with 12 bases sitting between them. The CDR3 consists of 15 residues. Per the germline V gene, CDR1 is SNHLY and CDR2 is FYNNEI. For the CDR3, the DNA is TGTGCCAGCAGTGTCCACGGGGACCCCTACAATGAGCAGTTCTTC. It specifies CASSVHGDPYNEQFF.

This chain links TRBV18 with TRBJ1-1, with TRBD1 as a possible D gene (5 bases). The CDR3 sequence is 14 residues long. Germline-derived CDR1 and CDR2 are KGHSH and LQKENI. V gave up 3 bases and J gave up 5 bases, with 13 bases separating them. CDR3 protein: CASSPTAWRTEAFF. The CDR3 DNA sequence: TGTGCCAGCTCACCGACAGCCTGGAGGACTGAAGCTTTCTTT.

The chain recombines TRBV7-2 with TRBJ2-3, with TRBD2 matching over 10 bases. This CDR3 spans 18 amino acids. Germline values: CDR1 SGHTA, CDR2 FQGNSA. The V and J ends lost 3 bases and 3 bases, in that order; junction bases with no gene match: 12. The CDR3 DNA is TGTGCCAGCAGCTTCCCCCGAGGGACTAGCGCGATTACAGATACGCAGTATTTT. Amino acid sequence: CASSFPRGTSAITDTQYF. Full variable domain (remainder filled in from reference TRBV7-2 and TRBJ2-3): GAGVSQSPSNKVTEKGKDVELRCDPISGHTALYWYRQSLGQGLEFLIYFQGNSAPDKSGLPSDRFSAERTGGSVSTLTIQRTQQEDSAVYLCASSFPRGTSAITDTQYFGPGTRLTVL.

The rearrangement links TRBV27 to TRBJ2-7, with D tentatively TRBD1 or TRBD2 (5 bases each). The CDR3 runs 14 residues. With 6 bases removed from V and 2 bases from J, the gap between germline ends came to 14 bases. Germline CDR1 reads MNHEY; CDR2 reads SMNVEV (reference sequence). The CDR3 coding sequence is TGTGCCAGCAGGGGGACGGGGATAGCCTACGAGCAGTACTTC. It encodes CASRGTGIAYEQYF.

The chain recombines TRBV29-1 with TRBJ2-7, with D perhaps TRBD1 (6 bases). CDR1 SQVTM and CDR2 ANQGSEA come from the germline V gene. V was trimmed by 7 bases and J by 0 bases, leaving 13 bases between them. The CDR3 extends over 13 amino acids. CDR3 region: CSAMDSRSYEQYF. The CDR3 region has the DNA TGCAGCGCCATGGACAGCCGCTCCTACGAGCAGTACTTC.

The CDR3 DNA reads TGTGCCAGCAGGACCCAGGGCAACTATGGCTACACCTTC. Protein product: CASRTQGNYGYTF. The chain combines TRBV19 with TRBJ1-2; D perhaps matches TRBD1 (5 bases). The CDR3 sequence is 13 residues long. Trimming pared 9 bases from V and 2 bases from J, leaving 13 bases between. The germline V gene has CDR1 LNHDA and CDR2 SQIVND (reference sequence).

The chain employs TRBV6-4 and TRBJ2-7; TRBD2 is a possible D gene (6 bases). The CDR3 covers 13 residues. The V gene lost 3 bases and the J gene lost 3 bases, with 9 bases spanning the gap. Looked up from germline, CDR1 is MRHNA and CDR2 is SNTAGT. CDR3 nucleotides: TGTGCCAGCAGTGAATGGGGAGGCTACGAGCAGTACTTC. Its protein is CASSEWGGYEQYF.

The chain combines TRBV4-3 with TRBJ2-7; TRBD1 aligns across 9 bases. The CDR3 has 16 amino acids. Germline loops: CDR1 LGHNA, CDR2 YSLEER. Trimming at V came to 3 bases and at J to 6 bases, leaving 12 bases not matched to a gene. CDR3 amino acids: CASSQGTGTGSLEQYF. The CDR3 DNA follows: TGCGCCAGCAGCCAGGGTACCGGGACAGGGTCCCTCGAGCAGTACTTC.

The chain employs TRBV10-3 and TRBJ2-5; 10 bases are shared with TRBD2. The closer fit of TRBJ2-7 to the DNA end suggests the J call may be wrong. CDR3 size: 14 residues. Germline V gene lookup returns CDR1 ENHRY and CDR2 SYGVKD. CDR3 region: CAIRPGTSDYEQYF. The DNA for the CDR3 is TGTGCCATCAGACCCGGGACTAGCGACTACGAGCAGTACTTC.

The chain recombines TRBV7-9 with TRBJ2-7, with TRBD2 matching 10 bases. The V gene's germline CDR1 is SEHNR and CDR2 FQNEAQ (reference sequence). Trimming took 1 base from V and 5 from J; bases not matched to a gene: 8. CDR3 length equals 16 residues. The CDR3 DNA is TGTGCCAGCAGCTTAGGGCTAGCGGGAGCTCGGGACGAGCAGTACTTC. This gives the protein CASSLGLAGARDEQYF.

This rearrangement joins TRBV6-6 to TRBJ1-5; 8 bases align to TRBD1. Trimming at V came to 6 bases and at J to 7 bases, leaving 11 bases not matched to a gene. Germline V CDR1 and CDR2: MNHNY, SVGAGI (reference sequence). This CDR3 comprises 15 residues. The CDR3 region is CASSNGQGVNQPQHF. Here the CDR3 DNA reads TGTGCCAGCAGCAACGGACAGGGTGTTAACCAGCCCCAGCATTTT.

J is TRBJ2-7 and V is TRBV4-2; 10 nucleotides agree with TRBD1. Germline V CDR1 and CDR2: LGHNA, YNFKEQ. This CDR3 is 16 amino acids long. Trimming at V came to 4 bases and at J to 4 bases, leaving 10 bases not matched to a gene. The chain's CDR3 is CASSPEGQGVLYEQYF. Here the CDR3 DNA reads TGTGCCAGCAGCCCCGAAGGACAGGGGGTTTTGTACGAGCAGTACTTC.

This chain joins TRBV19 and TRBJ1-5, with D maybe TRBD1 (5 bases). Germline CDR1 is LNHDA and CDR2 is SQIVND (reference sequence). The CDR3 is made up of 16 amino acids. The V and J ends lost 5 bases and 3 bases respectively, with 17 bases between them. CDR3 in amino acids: CASSAHGQGLNQPQHF. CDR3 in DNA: TGTGCCAGTAGTGCCCACGGGCAGGGCCTCAATCAGCCCCAGCATTTT. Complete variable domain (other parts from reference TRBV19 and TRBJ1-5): DGGITQSPKYLFRKEGQNVTLSCEQNLNHDAMYWYRQDPGQGLRLIYYSQIVNDFQKGDIAEGYSVSREKKESFPLTVTSAQKNPTAFYLCASSAHGQGLNQPQHFGDGTRLSIL.

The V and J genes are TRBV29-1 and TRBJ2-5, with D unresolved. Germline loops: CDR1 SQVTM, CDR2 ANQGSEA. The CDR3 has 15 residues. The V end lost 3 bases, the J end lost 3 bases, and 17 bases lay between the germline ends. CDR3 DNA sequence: TGCAGCGTTGAGTTTAGTTGGCAGGCAAAAGAGACCCAGTACTTC. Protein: CSVEFSWQAKETQYF.

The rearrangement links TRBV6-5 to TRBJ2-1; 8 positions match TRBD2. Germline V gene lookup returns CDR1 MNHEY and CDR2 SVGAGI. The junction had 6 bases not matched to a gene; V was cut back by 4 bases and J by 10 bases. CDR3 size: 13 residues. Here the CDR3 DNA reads TGTGCCAGCAGTTTGAGCGGGAGCGGCGAGCAGTTCTTC. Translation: CASSLSGSGEQFF.

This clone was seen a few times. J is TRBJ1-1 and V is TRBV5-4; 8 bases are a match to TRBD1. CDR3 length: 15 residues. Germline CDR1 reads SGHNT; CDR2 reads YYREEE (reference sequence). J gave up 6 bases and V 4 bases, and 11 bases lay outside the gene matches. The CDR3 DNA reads TGTGCCAGCAGCCTCGCCAGGGGGCCTGGGGCTGAAGCTTTCTTT. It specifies CASSLARGPGAEAFF.